Given below is one TCR beta chain in context. The sample originates from a study of blood T cell repertoires in COVID-19. A Seattle source enrolled patients during active infection and followed them longitudinally. J lost 8 bases, V lost 4 bases, and 10 bases had no gene match. Germline lookup yields CDR1 SQVTM and CDR2 ANQGSEA. This CDR3 is built from 15 residues. Assay: immunoSEQ multiplex PCR; the TCRdb copy retains only in-frame clones and omits some. Among 440,000 or so clones, roughly 90% were seen once, and the ten largest hold approximately 1.5%. The sequence derives from a woman aged 40 to 49 with COVID-19, enrolled during active disease. The V gene is TRBV29-1, the J gene TRBJ2-6, with 8 bases lining up with TRBD2. The sequenced material came from peripheral blood. The chain's CDR3 is CSVAISGGFTNVLTF. The CDR3 DNA is TGCAGCGTTGCAATTTCGGGGGGGTTCACCAACGTCCTGACTTTC.